One and the same sample provided the 27 T cell receptor beta chains below, sequenced in a study of shared clonotypes between healthy human individuals. The data were produced by immunoSEQ multiplex PCR, yet TCRdb's version contains in-frame clones alone and is incomplete. This sample has roughly 490,000 clones; approximately 80% occur once, and the top ten carry approximately 13%. The sample comprised PBMCs. All receptors derive from a woman aged 40 to 50 in good health. Some clones in this sample may be carry-over from other donors' samples.

This clone was observed at least ten times. J is TRBJ1-3 and V is TRBV4-1; the D gene is possibly TRBD1 (5 bases). Per germline, CDR1 MGHRA and CDR2 YSYEKL. V gave up 1 base and J gave up 3 bases, with 16 bases separating them. CDR3 length: 17 residues. The CDR3 nucleotides are TGCGCCAGCAGCCAAGTCGGGCAGGGTCTTTTTGGAAACACCATATATTTT. It translates to CASSQVGQGLFGNTIYF.

The rearrangement uses TRBV5-1 and TRBJ2-7; 7 positions agree with TRBD1. The V segment lost 4 bases and the J segment 2 bases; nucleotides outside the gene matches: 6. Germline V lookup: CDR1 SGHRS, CDR2 YFSETQ. There are 14 residues in the CDR3. The CDR3 region is CASSNPGGTYEQYF. The DNA of the CDR3 is TGCGCCAGCAGCAACCCAGGGGGTACCTACGAGCAGTACTTC. Drawing the rest from reference TRBV5-1 and TRBJ2-7, the complete variable domain is KAGVTQTPRYLIKTRGQQVTLSCSPISGHRSVSWYQQTPGQGLQFLFEYFSETQRNKGNFPGRFSGRQFSNSRSEMNVSTLELGDSALYLCASSNPGGTYEQYFGPGTRLTVT.

The chain couples TRBV11-2 to TRBJ2-2, with D possibly being TRBD1 (5 bases). V was pared by 3 bases and J by 6 bases, with 14 bases between. This CDR3 region has 15 residues. Per the germline V gene, CDR1 is SGHAT and CDR2 is FQNNGV. CDR3 amino acids: CASSLNQGYSGELFF. In DNA, the CDR3 is TGTGCCAGCAGCTTGAATCAGGGATACTCCGGGGAGCTGTTTTTT.

The rearrangement links TRBV5-1 to TRBJ2-2; 9 positions agree with TRBD2. This CDR3 contains 14 residues. Germline values: CDR1 SGHRS, CDR2 YFSETQ. The V segment lost 5 bases and the J segment 7 bases; nucleotides outside the gene matches: 6. CDR3 amino acids: CASRRAGGGGELFF. Written as DNA, the CDR3 is TGCGCCAGCAGAAGAGCGGGAGGTGGCGGGGAGCTGTTTTTT.

The genes are TRBV28 and TRBJ1-2; D gene ambiguous. The CDR3 sequence is 13 residues long. V shed 7 bases and J shed 8 bases, with 17 bases lying between them. CDR1 and CDR2 (germline): MDHEN, SYDVKM. The CDR3 coding sequence is TGTGCCAGCACCGCGACCCACCATCCGGGCTACACCTTC. Translating gives CASTATHHPGYTF.

V usage is TRBV27 and J usage is TRBJ2-7; 9 bases are shared with TRBD1. V trimming: 4 bases; J trimming: 0 bases; junction bases outside the gene matches: 4. The germline V gene has CDR1 MNHEY and CDR2 SMNVEV (reference sequence). The CDR3 is 15 residues long. DNA for the CDR3: TGTGCCAGCAGTTGGGGACAGGGTAGCTCCTACGAGCAGTACTTC. Translation: CASSWGQGSSYEQYF.

This chain connects TRBV10-3 to TRBJ1-5; 9 nucleotides agree with TRBD1. The CDR3 runs 14 residues. Germline CDR1 reads ENHRY; CDR2 reads SYGVKD. V shed 7 bases and J 6 bases; nucleotides not matched to a gene: 7. CDR3 in DNA: TGTGCCATCACCCCGGACAGGGGTGGTCAGCCCCAGCATTTT. As protein: CAITPDRGGQPQHF.

The chain carries TRBV29-1 and TRBJ2-3; 8 bases match TRBD2. Trimming removed 2 bases from V and 2 bases from J; junction bases left unmatched: 6. CDR3 length: 15 residues. Germline CDR1 reads SQVTM; CDR2 reads ANQGSEA. CDR3 loop: CSVERGGRPTDTQYF. CDR3 in DNA: TGCAGCGTTGAAAGGGGCGGGAGGCCCACAGATACGCAGTATTTT.

V is TRBV9 and J is TRBJ1-1; D remains unclear. Germline assignment: CDR1 SGDLS and CDR2 YYNGEE. Trimming left V 0 bases short and J 0 bases short, with 9 bases between. There are 15 residues in the CDR3. CDR3 sequence (DNA): TGTGCCAGCAGCGTAGATGTCAGAATGAACACTGAAGCTTTCTTT. It is translated as CASSVDVRMNTEAFF.

V and J are TRBV4-1 and TRBJ2-1; D is unclear. The CDR3 totals 11 residues. V lost 5 bases, J lost 4 bases, and 3 bases lay in between. Germline assignment: CDR1 MGHRA and CDR2 YSYEKL. The CDR3 DNA is TGCGCCAGCAGCGGGTACAATGAGCAGTTCTTC. As protein: CASSGYNEQFF.

The rearrangement links TRBV29-1 to TRBJ2-7; 8 bases map to TRBD2. Germline-derived CDR1 and CDR2 are SQVTM and ANQGSEA. The CDR3 contains 13 residues. V was pared by 6 bases and J by 2 bases, with 6 bases of the junction left unmatched. The CDR3 coding sequence is TGCAGCGTGGTGGAGCGGGAGACCTACGAGCAGTACTTC. This gives the protein CSVVERETYEQYF.

This clone was seen just once. V usage is TRBV6-1 and J usage is TRBJ2-3, with D tentatively TRBD2 (5 bases). Deletions cut 3 bases from V and 1 base from J, with 17 bases between. Germline lookup yields CDR1 MNHNS and CDR2 SASEGT. The CDR3 consists of 17 residues. The CDR3 DNA reads TGTGCCAGCAGTGACCTAAGACACGGGGTGGGCACAGATACGCAGTATTTT. The encoded protein is CASSDLRHGVGTDTQYF.

V is TRBV11-2 and J is TRBJ2-3; no reliable D call. CDR1 is SGHAT and CDR2 is FQNNGV in the germline V gene. The CDR3 is 14 amino acids. Trimming stripped 3 bases from V and 2 bases from J, with 9 bases between. CDR3 protein: CASSFGVDTDTQYF. In DNA form, the CDR3 reads TGTGCCAGCAGCTTTGGAGTTGACACAGATACGCAGTATTTT.

The J gene is TRBJ2-1, the V gene TRBV11-3, with D perhaps TRBD2 (6 bases). The CDR3 sequence is 15 residues long. V was trimmed by 1 base and J by 6 bases, leaving 13 bases between them. Germline lookup yields CDR1 SGHNT and CDR2 YENEEA. CDR3 coding DNA: TGTGCCAGCAGCTTAGGCAGACGGGGAGGCAATGAGCAGTTCTTC. It is translated as CASSLGRRGGNEQFF.

Turning to this clone: This sample includes further DNA sequences coding for the same CDR3. V gene TRBV7-2 combines with J gene TRBJ2-7, with 8 nucleotides matching TRBD1. Germline trimming cut 5 bases from V and 3 bases from J; bases unmatched to any gene: 9. CDR3 length: 15 residues. Germline-derived CDR1 and CDR2 are SGHTA and FQGNSA. The CDR3 DNA sequence: TGTGCCAGCAGCCTCGGGACAGGTTCTTTCTACGAGCAGTACTTC. Translating gives CASSLGTGSFYEQYF.

The chain links TRBV5-4 to TRBJ2-5; unclear D gene. CDR3 length: 13 residues. Germline values: CDR1 SGHNT, CDR2 YYREEE (reference sequence). Trimming shortened V by 7 bases and J by 4 bases, and 14 bases separated the two germline ends. CDR3 region: CASGVAPPETQYF. CDR3 in DNA: TGTGCCAGCGGGGTCGCGCCCCCAGAGACCCAGTACTTC.

The rearrangement joins TRBV10-3 to TRBJ2-3; D is perhaps TRBD1 (7 bases). The CDR3 contains 14 residues. V dropped 6 bases and J dropped 6 bases, with 16 bases sitting between them. CDR1 and CDR2 (germline): ENHRY, SYGVKD. For the CDR3, the DNA is TGTGCCATCAGGGTGACAGGGAGGTCTGATACGCAGTATTTT. This encodes CAIRVTGRSDTQYF.

On this clone: One end of the junction varies from germline; a read error may be responsible. CDR3 sequence reads: CASSRTSGISSYNEQFF. CDR3 DNA sequence: TGTGCTAGCAGCCGGACTAGCGGGATAAGCTCCTACAATGAGCAGTTCTTC. The gene calls are TRBV7-7 and TRBJ2-1, with 12 bases aligning to TRBD2. The CDR3 is 17 residues long. CDR1 is SSHAT, CDR2 FNYEAQ, per germline (reference sequence).

Concerning this clone: The same CDR3 is also encoded by other DNA sequences in this sample. The chain is built from TRBV19 and TRBJ2-1; D ambiguous. The V gene lost 3 bases and the J gene lost 5 bases, with 8 bases spanning the gap. Germline CDR1 is LNHDA and CDR2 is SQIVND (reference sequence). The CDR3 sequence is 13 residues long. In DNA form, the CDR3 reads TGTGCCAGTAGTATTGGTCAGAACAATGAGCAGTTCTTC. Residues: CASSIGQNNEQFF.

CDR3 nucleotide sequence: TGTGCCAGCAGTAGGGACAGAAGTGGAAAACTGTTTTTT. Translated, it gives CASSRDRSGKLFF. The V call is TRBV6-6, the J call TRBJ1-4, with 7 nucleotides matching TRBD1. The CDR3 covers 13 residues. V lost 5 bases and J lost 10; bases outside the gene matches: 7. Per germline, CDR1 MNHNY and CDR2 SVGAGI (reference sequence).

The J gene is TRBJ1-1, the V gene TRBV29-1; D gene ambiguous. The CDR3 sequence is 10 residues long. Trimming removed 4 bases at V and 10 bases at J, with 10 bases between. CDR1 is SQVTM and CDR2 is ANQGSEA in the germline V gene. DNA of the CDR3: TGCAGCGTTGGGGAAGGCGGAGCTTTCTTT. Protein sequence: CSVGEGGAFF.

J is TRBJ2-1 and V is TRBV6-1; TRBD1 or TRBD2 may be the D gene (6 bases each). The germline CDR1 and CDR2 sequences are MNHNS and SASEGT. The length of the CDR3 is 14 residues. Trimming removed 5 bases from V and 8 bases from J, with 16 bases in between. The CDR3 reads CASSFATRGDEQFF. DNA of the CDR3: TGTGCCAGCAGTTTCGCAACGAGGGGGGATGAGCAGTTCTTC.

This chain uses TRBV9 with TRBJ1-5; possible D gene TRBD1, 6 bases. The ends were cut back, 3 bases at V and 4 bases at J, with 11 bases in the middle. This CDR3 spans 14 amino acids. From germline, CDR1 is SGDLS and CDR2 YYNGEE. CDR3: CASSAGQKNQPQHF. CDR3 DNA sequence: TGTGCCAGCAGCGCAGGACAGAAGAATCAGCCCCAGCATTTT.

The CDR3 is CASSQGGGATNEKLFF. The CDR3 nucleotides read TGTGCCAGCAGCCAGGGGGGGGGCGCAACTAATGAAAAACTGTTTTTT. This rearrangement joins TRBV4-2 to TRBJ1-4; D perhaps matches TRBD1 (6 bases). The V end was cut by 3 bases, the J end by 0 bases, with 11 bases between. CDR1 is LGHNA, CDR2 YNFKEQ, per germline. This CDR3 comprises 16 residues.

CDR3 DNA sequence: TGTGCCAGCTCGGTGACAGTTTCATCCTACGAGCAGTACTTC. Protein product: CASSVTVSSYEQYF. This chain links TRBV6-1 with TRBJ2-7, with D possibly TRBD1 on 5 matching bases. V lost 8 bases, J lost 1 base, and 15 bases lay in between. CDR3 size: 14 residues. Germline-derived CDR1 and CDR2 are MNHNS and SASEGT.

The chain has TRBV4-3 and TRBJ1-4, with TRBD1 identical over 7 bases. The V gene end was trimmed by 4 bases and the J gene end by 5 bases; junction bases not matched to a gene: 10. Germline CDR1 reads LGHNA; CDR2 reads YSLEER. This CDR3 spans 16 amino acids. The CDR3 region is CASSPGVTGRNEKLFF. Here the CDR3 DNA reads TGCGCCAGCAGCCCCGGGGTGACAGGGAGGAATGAAAAACTGTTTTTT.

The chain joins TRBV27 to TRBJ2-1, with 16 positions matching TRBD2. CDR1 and CDR2 (germline): MNHEY, SMNVEV (reference sequence). The CDR3 runs 17 residues. V gave up 4 bases and J gave up 8 bases; unmatched junction bases: 8. The CDR3: CASSYGRGLAGGDEQFF. Here the CDR3 DNA reads TGTGCCAGCAGTTATGGCCGGGGACTAGCGGGAGGGGATGAGCAGTTCTTC.